Below, 7 T cell receptor beta chains from the same sample are listed, as sequenced in a study of chemoradiotherapy in HPV16-positive cancers. Here immunoSEQ multiplex PCR was the method, and the copy in TCRdb shows in-frame clones only, minus some. The data hold tens of thousands of clones, with roughly 88% observed a single time. The sequencing used blood, collected from a patient who underwent chemoradiotherapy. The receptors come from a human donor with HPV-associated anogenital cancer.

This chain uses TRBV6-9 with TRBJ1-6, with no clear D. V was shortened by 3 bases and J by 7 bases, with 13 bases between the two germline ends. This CDR3 has 15 amino acids. Germline V gene data show CDR1 as MNHGY and CDR2 as SVAAGI. The CDR3 protein is CASSYERVKNSPLHF. The CDR3 DNA follows: TGTGCCAGCAGTTACGAGCGGGTGAAAAATTCACCCCTCCACTTT.

V usage is TRBV2 and J usage is TRBJ1-1; D perhaps matches TRBD1 (5 bases). The CDR3 is 15 amino acids. The germline V and J ends were trimmed by 5 bases and 3 bases, with 16 bases remaining between them. Germline V gene data show CDR1 as SNHLY and CDR2 as FYNNEI. Written as DNA, the CDR3 is TGTGCCAGCAGTATCTACCAGGGAGGGCACACTGAAGCTTTCTTT. It is translated as CASSIYQGGHTEAFF.

V and J are TRBV6-1 and TRBJ1-2; no firm D call. The CDR3 covers 15 residues. V was cut by 1 base and J by 0 bases, with 9 bases left in between. The germline V gene encodes CDR1 MNHNS and CDR2 SASEGT. CDR3 sequence: CASSEGFTPNYGYTF. DNA of the CDR3: TGTGCCAGCAGTGAAGGGTTTACACCTAACTATGGCTACACCTTC.

J is TRBJ1-4 and V is TRBV4-1, with D unclear. The CDR3 has 15 amino acids. The V end lost 6 bases, the J end lost 0 bases, and 11 bases lay between the germline ends. Germline assignment: CDR1 MGHRA and CDR2 YSYEKL. Here the CDR3 DNA reads TGCGCCAGCAGGTTCAGCCAGACAACTAATGAAAAACTGTTTTTT. It is translated as CASRFSQTTNEKLFF.

The rearrangement links TRBV19 to TRBJ1-1; D is possibly TRBD1 (6 bases). Trimming took off 5 bases at V and 3 bases at J, with 7 bases between the two ends. This CDR3 region has 12 residues. CDR1 is LNHDA, CDR2 SQIVND, per germline (reference sequence). The CDR3 loop reads CASSDRYTEAFF. The DNA of the CDR3 is TGTGCCAGTAGTGACAGGTACACTGAAGCTTTCTTT.

V gene TRBV7-9 combines with J gene TRBJ2-1; 7 positions agree with TRBD1. Trimming cost V 2 bases and J 5 bases; bases outside gene matches: 3. Germline lookup yields CDR1 SEHNR and CDR2 FQNEAQ (reference sequence). This CDR3 is built from 14 residues. The CDR3 coding sequence is TGTGCCAGCAGCTTAACAACAGGGGACAATGAGCAGTTCTTC. It specifies CASSLTTGDNEQFF.

V gene TRBV18 combines with J gene TRBJ2-7; the D is unclear. V was pared by 0 bases and J by 1 base, with 7 bases between. The germline CDR1 and CDR2 sequences are KGHSH and LQKENI. The CDR3 runs 14 residues. This CDR3 reads CASSPPAQSYEQYF. The CDR3 bases are TGTGCCAGCTCACCACCAGCACAGTCCTACGAGCAGTACTTC.